This T cell receptor (beta chain) was retrieved from a study of cytomegalovirus exposure and HLA in healthy donors (dated by TCRdb to about 2017). Looking at the study overall: An earlier analysis of several hundred of the donors reported 250 to 350 Gb of sequence data and 117 million unique TCR beta sequences from about 200 million T cells. An early release covering roughly 600 HLA-typed donors comprised approximately 300 gigabases of sequencing data and roughly 86 million unique TCR sequences. Among the approximately 430 genotyped donors, around 79% belonged to the genetic ancestry cluster associated with self-reported Caucasian donors. The study was designed to test whether signatures of past pathogen exposure could be identified by cataloging public T cell receptors. The study used immunosequencing to profile the T cell repertoires of about 670 subjects and linked those repertoires to cytomegalovirus serostatus. Along with the approximately 670-subject first cohort, a separate validation cohort of over a hundred different subjects was used. The study combined high-throughput TCR immunosequencing, statistical association of individual TCRs with disease status, and machine learning to predict cytomegalovirus infection status. A later analysis re-examined previously published TCR beta repertoires from more than 550 donors and added high-resolution HLA genotyping to investigate patterns of TCR occurrence. The later analysis used no new phenotypic data to find candidate immune exposures, relying instead on TCR beta sequences and their occurrence across donors. An earlier analysis of around 580 of the donors used high-throughput TCR beta sequencing to judge whether each TCR beta V gene segment behaved as functional or pseudogenic. Donor age, sex, ethnicity and CMV serostatus were collected together with the repertoire data. A later genetic analysis took genome-wide SNP genotypes for 398 of the 666 donors and used that subset as a discovery cohort. All discovery cohort repertoires had been generated using a single sequencing platform. HLA typing covered class I and class II loci at four-digit resolution. The number of typed donors differed by locus: 629-630 for A, B, C, DRB1 and DQB1; 500 to 550 for DQA1; some 590 for DPA1; and 450 to 480 for DPB1. Roughly 5 DR-DQ haplotypes were treated as single units for association and clustering because of strong linkage in the cohort. Among over 350 genotyped donors of the cohort, an average of roughly 240,000 unique TCR beta nucleotide sequences were sequenced per donor, around 20% of them non-productive. The investigation overall reported the following: At a false discovery rate of 0.05, a later analysis linked around 17,000 TCR beta sequences to specific HLA alleles. A cluster of highly shared sequence variants was judged likely to be a technical artifact of the sequencing pipeline. In the study, about 150 TCR beta chains were listed as associated with cytomegalovirus. A later analysis found that TCR association rates varied across HLA loci, with DRB1 alleles showing the most associated TCRs and HLA-C alleles the fewest. An earlier analysis of around 540 of the donors showed that most TCR beta V segments appeared in productive rearrangements either about 87% or about 30% of the time, which broadly matched IMGT annotations. Approximately 16 rarely observed V segments, including chromosome 9 orphons, were excluded from the earlier analysis of a few hundred of the donors because counts were too low. The authors suggested that the approach could potentially be extended to other disease states and immunological phenotypes. Several of the top co-occurrence clusters appeared to be linked to parvovirus B19, influenza, CMV and Epstein-Barr virus, according to a later analysis. Because some donors lacked HLA typing at each locus, the association tests relied only on the typed subset. In a later genetic analysis, a missense DCLRE1C variant was associated with V-gene and J-gene trimming of TCR beta chains, and the association was replicated in an independent cohort. The 87-base-pair reads could not distinguish some IMGT-functional V segments, including TRBV6-2 and TRBV6-3, so those segments were excluded. Only TCR beta chains were sequenced in this cohort, and the absence of alpha or paired-chain data limited detectable features. In a later analysis, HLA-associated TCR beta chains were found to be more clonally expanded and to have lower generation probabilities than equally common non-associated chains. A further reported finding was that TCR beta sequences accurately predicted the HLA-A and HLA-B alleles for most subjects in the first cohort. In a later genetic analysis, fewer N-insertions in productive TCRs were reported among donors in an Asian-associated ancestry cluster than the approximately 670-donor mean. A few of the identified cytomegalovirus-associated TCR beta chains were confirmed in vitro to be specific for cytomegalovirus antigens. Correlated functional status among segregating V segments might reflect linkage disequilibrium, but an unknown experimental factor could not be ruled out. Across donors, most TCR sequences were observed very rarely, whereas some public TCRs were present in many individuals. When HLA alleles, especially DR and DQ, strongly co-occurred, attributing TCR associations to individual alleles was difficult. The only immune exposure information available for the cohort was CMV serostatus. Presence/absence analyses assumed roughly uniform sequencing depth across donors, an assumption that may not hold. In a later analysis, most CMV-associated TCR beta chains were found to appear HLA-restricted, with HLA associations seemingly driven largely by CMV exposure. Cytomegalovirus status was reported to be diagnosed by the classifier with high specificity and sensitivity in both the original and validation cohorts.

The library was produced with the immunoSEQ multiplex PCR assay. A mixture of 60 forward primers for TCR Vbeta segments and 13 reverse primers for TCR Jbeta segments was used in the multiplex PCR. The CDR3 region of rearranged TCR beta genes was amplified from genomic DNA by a multiplex PCR assay. On the Illumina HiSeq System, the amplified TCR beta libraries were sequenced as 87-base-pair reads. On the study's bioinformatics: A later analysis counted some 80 million unique TCR beta chains across the 666 repertoires, and about 10 million of these chains were shared by at least two donors. Raw reads were error-corrected and collapsed into unique sequences with a nearest-neighbor algorithm that merged closely related sequences to remove PCR and sequencing errors. To assign V, D and J gene segments, CDR3 sequences were aligned to IMGT reference sequences. For a sequence to be retained, a match of at least six nucleotides was required to both a V gene segment and a J gene segment. A rearrangement was called productive if the CDR3 had no stop codons and remained in frame with V and J, and every other rearrangement was called non-productive. CDR3 was defined according to IMGT convention as the region running from the second conserved V-encoded cysteine to the conserved J-encoded phenylalanine. In an earlier analysis of around 600 of the donors, sequences lacking an unambiguous match to a single V gene segment were excluded. An earlier analysis of 450 to 650 of the donors called V segments functional above 56.7% productive rearrangements and segregating when the between-donor standard deviation exceeded 5%. A statistical classification framework was built for diagnosing cytomegalovirus status from the catalog of TCR beta chain sequences. A later analysis assigned V and J genes by comparing TCR nucleotide sequences with IMGT/GENE-DB human TR gene sequences. The TCRdist pipeline was used in a later analysis to assign CDR3 sequences and most-parsimonious VDJ recombination scenarios. In a later analysis, each TCR beta chain was defined by its CDR3 amino acid sequence together with its V-gene family, and reads without a unique V-gene family were excluded. To address suspected cross-contamination and a sequencing artifact, a later analysis removed under 600 highly shared, low-generation-probability nucleotide sequences. A later analysis calculated a clonal expansion index for each public chain from normalized within-repertoire ranks of inferred template counts. A later analysis computed generation probabilities with a VDJ recombination model fitted to out-of-frame rearrangements, and checked the results against IGoR. A later analysis scored TCR-TCR, TCR-HLA and TCR-CMV co-occurrence with hypergeometric tests, applying a repertoire-size bias correction to TCR pairs. A later analysis estimated false discovery rates by permuting HLA or CMV assignments 20 times. In a later analysis, co-occurring TCRs were grouped using DBSCAN, and TCRdist sequence similarity was added for clustering within HLA-allele-positive subsets. Repertoires with fewer than 30,000 or more than 120,000 public chains, plus five repertoires with anomalous nucleotide sharing, were excluded from co-occurrence clustering. TCRdb's version of the immuneACCESS table is confined to in-frame rearrangements and falls short of the full clone set. An unresolved V gene accounts for under half of the shortfall where checked; the remainder is of unknown origin. The V and J calls and the clone size are those of that table, but D and trimming were determined from the DNA. The sample has some 140,000 clones on record, 65% to 85% of them singletons. The ten largest clones add up to around 1.5% of the sample.

In total, 500 to 700 healthy bone marrow donors made up the cohort. Cohort members were all nominally healthy when sampled, although unrecorded immune exposures were likely present. The donor tested CMV seronegative and was one of the 352 seronegative cohort members. Each donor provided a peripheral blood sample, and peripheral blood mononuclear cells were used for TCR beta sequencing. Genomic DNA extraction from the blood cell samples was performed with the Qiagen DNeasy Blood Extraction Kit. Ends trimmed: V by 4 bases, J by 0 bases; bases unmatched to a gene: 5. Counted from cysteine to phenylalanine, this CDR3 has 15 amino acids. CDR3 DNA is the only sequence kept; it has 45 bases, read in frame from the first base. The germline V gene supplies CDR1 MGHRA and CDR2 YSYEKL. This clone was recorded many times. Its target antigen remains unknown. No qualities accompany the bases; no much larger clone lies one base away.

This clonotype was obtained from a woman aged 18 to 35 in good health and CMV-seronegative. The sample comprised PBMCs. The receptor chain draws on TRBV4-1 and TRBJ2-7; TRBD2 matches 8 bases in the middle. The sequenced DNA: TGCGCCAGCAGCCCTACTAGCGGAAGCTCCTACGAGCAGTACTTC. Protein translation: CASSPTSGSSYEQYF.